This T cell receptor (beta chain) is drawn from a study of spatial heterogeneity in lung cancer. Points from the study as a whole: Mutation counts in tumors were tracked by counts of expanded intratumoral alpha and beta TCRs.

The germline gives CDR1 SGHTA, CDR2 FQGNSA. V lost 0 bases, J lost 7 bases, and 7 bases stayed unmatched. The CDR3 runs to 15 residues. This clonotype has a count of ten or more. Its antigen remains unknown. TCRdb analysed the 5' RACE reads with MiXCR anew, one entry per CDR3 protein. The sample consists of approximately 13,000 distinct CDR3 sequences, about 5% of them appearing once. Specified time point: sample taken at primary tumor resection. This receptor was identified in a male donor with early-stage non-small cell lung cancer. The specimen was lung tumor tissue, collected at surgery. The chain uses TRBV7-2 and TRBJ2-7; 9 bases map to TRBD2. The CDR3, as DNA: TGTGCCAGCAGCTTAGCCCTAGCGGGGACTTTGGAGCAGTACTTC. This translates into CASSLALAGTLEQYF.